This T cell receptor beta chain was found in a study of CD8+ T cells in alopecia areata. This clone was counted a few times. No antigen is known for it. The gene symbols are mouse symbols. With the read ending 4 residues before the CDR3 end, the germline J gene is used to fill in that end. After isolation, RNA underwent reverse transcription to generate cDNA as the sequencing template. This table comes from immunoSEQ multiplex PCR, and its TCRdb copy is limited to in-frame clones, with some not included. The repertoire yields 290,000 or so clones, none seen only once; the top ten contain roughly 1.2%. Study-level findings and limits: More clonal than normal scalp was lesional scalp, particularly alopecia totalis/universalis. It was less clear whether patients shared TCRs than it was in mice, possibly because of HLA. Tissue-resident alphabeta T cells belonging to normal skin likewise get sequenced within scalp specimens.

Markers used for sorting pooled cutaneous lymph node cells were CD4, CD8alpha, NKG2D, NKG2ACE and others. The ends were cut back, 2 bases at V and 0 bases at J, with 10 bases in the middle. The CDR3 is 15 residues long. Looked up from germline, CDR1 is FNHDT and CDR2 is SITEND (reference sequence). This TCR was recovered from a C3H/HeJ mouse with alopecia areata. The mouse strain carries the MHC haplotype H2-k. Sequenced: CD4+ T cells sorted from a lymph node. The chain joins TRBV19 to TRBJ2-3, with D possibly matching TRBD2 (5 bases). The CDR3 spells CASSMWGRSAETLYF. CDR3 bases read: TGTGCCAGCAGTATGTGGGGTAGGAGTGCAGAA.